This TCR beta chain comes out of a study of identical twins. The length of the CDR3 is 15 residues. The germline V gene has CDR1 SNHLY and CDR2 FYNNEI. V gave up 6 bases and J gave up 2 bases; unmatched junction bases: 6. This clonotype appeared a few times. Its antigen is not known. Only healthy Caucasians were enrolled as donors. General study findings and limits: These conclusions were based on statistical analysis (cross-sectional, not following the same donors). Models predicted less out-of-frame TCR alpha sharing in monozygotic twins than was found.

TCRdb analysed the 5' RACE reads with MiXCR anew, one entry per CDR3 protein. The sample has around 280,000 distinct CDR3 sequences; under 9.5% are singletons. These data also formed part of another study, on yellow fever vaccine responses in identical twins.

Sequences were obtained from memory (CD45RO+) T cells sorted from blood. This chain uses TRBV2 with TRBJ2-3; 9 bases fit TRBD1. The receptor comes from a woman aged 18-35 years in good health. CDR3 DNA: TGTGCCAGCAGCGAGGGACAGGGTTTCACAGATACGCAGTATTTT. This codes for CASSEGQGFTDTQYF.